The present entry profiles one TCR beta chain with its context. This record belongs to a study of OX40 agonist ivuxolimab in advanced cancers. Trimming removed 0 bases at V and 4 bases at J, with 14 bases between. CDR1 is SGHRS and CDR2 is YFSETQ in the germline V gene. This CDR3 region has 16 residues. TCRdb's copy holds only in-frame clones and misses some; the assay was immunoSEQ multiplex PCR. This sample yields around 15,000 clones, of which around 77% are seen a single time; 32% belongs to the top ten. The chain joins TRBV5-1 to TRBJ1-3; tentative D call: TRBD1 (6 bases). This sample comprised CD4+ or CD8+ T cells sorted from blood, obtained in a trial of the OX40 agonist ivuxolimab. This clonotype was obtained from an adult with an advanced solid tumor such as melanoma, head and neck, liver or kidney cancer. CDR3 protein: CASSLATGARGNTIYF. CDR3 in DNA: TGCGCCAGCAGCTTGGCGACGGGGGCGCGAGGAAACACCATATATTTT.